This T cell receptor beta chain appears in the sequencing data of a study of glioma-infiltrating T cells. Findings and caveats of the study: Tissue and blood shared very few CDR3 sequences. Gliomas, especially low-grade, showed above-expected tissue-blood divergence; non-neoplastic patients showed below.

In regard to this clonotype: Its specificity is not known.

CDR3 size: 15 residues. The J segment lost 0 bases and the V segment lost 0 bases, leaving 1 base of the junction unmatched. Per germline, CDR1 SGHRS and CDR2 YFSETQ. Using RNA template, CDR3s of TCR alpha and beta were amplified with iRepertoire arm-PCR. TCRdb analysed the multiplex PCR reads with MiXCR anew, one entry per CDR3 protein. The sample yields 170,000 or so distinct CDR3 sequences, more than 35% seen once. The sample taken for sequencing was glioma tissue, nonneoplastic brain tissue, or PBMCs (not recorded which). This chain joins TRBV5-1 and TRBJ2-7, with 9 nucleotides matching TRBD2. The sequence was obtained from a human donor with low-grade glioma or glioblastoma, undergoing nonglioma brain surgery, or in good health (not recorded which). The DNA of the CDR3 is TGCGCCAGCAGCTTGGAAGCGGGAGGCTCCTACGAGCAGTACTTC. This translates into CASSLEAGGSYEQYF.